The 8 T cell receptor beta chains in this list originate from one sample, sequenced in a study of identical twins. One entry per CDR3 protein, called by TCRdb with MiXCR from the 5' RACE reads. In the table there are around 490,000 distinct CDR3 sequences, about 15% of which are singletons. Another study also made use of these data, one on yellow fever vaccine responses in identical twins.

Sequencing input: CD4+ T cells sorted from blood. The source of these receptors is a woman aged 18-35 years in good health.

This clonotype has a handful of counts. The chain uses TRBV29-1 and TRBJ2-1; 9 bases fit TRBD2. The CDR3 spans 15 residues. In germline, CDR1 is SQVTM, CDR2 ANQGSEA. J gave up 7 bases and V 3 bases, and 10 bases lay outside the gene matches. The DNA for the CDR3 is TGCAGCGTTGACTGGGGCGGGGGGGTTGGGAATGAGCAGTTCTTC. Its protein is CSVDWGGGVGNEQFF.

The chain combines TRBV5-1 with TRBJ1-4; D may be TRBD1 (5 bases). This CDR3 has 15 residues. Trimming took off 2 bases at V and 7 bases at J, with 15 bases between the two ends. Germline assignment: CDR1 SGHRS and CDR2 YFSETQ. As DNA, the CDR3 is TGCGCCAGCAGCTTCGGGGCCGCTCAGGGTGAAAAACTGTTTTTT. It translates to CASSFGAAQGEKLFF.

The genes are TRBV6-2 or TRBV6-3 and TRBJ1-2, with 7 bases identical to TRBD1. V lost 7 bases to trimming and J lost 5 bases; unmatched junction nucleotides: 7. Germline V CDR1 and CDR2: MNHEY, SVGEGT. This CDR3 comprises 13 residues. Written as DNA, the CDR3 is TGTGCCAGCATTCCGACAGGGAGATATGGCTACACCTTC. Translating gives CASIPTGRYGYTF.

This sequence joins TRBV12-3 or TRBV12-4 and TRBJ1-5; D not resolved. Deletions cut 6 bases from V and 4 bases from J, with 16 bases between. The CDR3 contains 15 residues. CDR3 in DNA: TGTGCCAGCAGCCCCTCGGGAGGGCAGAATCAGCCCCAGCATTTT. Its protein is CASSPSGGQNQPQHF.

The CDR3 nucleotides read TGTGCCAGCATCCGGGACAGGGAGAACATTCAGTACTTC. It yields the protein CASIRDRENIQYF. The chain joins TRBV2 to TRBJ2-4, with 9 bases lining up with TRBD1. The CDR3 runs 13 residues. V shed 7 bases, J shed 7 bases, and the junction held 5 bases outside the gene matches. The germline CDR1 and CDR2 sequences are SNHLY and FYNNEI.

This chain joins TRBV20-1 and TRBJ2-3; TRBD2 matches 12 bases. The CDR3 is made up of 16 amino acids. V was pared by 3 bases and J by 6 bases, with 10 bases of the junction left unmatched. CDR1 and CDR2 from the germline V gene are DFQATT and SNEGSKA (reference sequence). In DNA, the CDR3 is TGCAGTGCTAGTCGCCATCTAGCGGGGGGGCCGGATACGCAGTATTTT. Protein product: CSASRHLAGGPDTQYF.

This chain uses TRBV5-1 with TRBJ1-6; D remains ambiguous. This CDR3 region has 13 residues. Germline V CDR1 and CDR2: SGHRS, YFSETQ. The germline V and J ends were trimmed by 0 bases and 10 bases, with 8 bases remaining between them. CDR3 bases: TGCGCCAGCAGCTTGGCCGGGCAATCACCCCTCCACTTT. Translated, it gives CASSLAGQSPLHF.

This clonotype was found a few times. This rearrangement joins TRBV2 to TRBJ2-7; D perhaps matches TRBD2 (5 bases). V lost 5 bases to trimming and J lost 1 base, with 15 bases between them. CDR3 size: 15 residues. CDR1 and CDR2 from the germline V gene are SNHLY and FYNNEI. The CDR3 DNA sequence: TGTGCCAGCAGTCCCCGGCCGGACTCATCCTACGAGCAGTACGTC. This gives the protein CASSPRPDSSYEQYV.